The 23 T cell receptor beta chains in this list originate from one sample, sequenced in a study of cytomegalovirus exposure and HLA in healthy donors (dated by TCRdb to about 2017). Library preparation was by the immunoSEQ multiplex PCR assay. TCRdb mirrors the immuneACCESS table, restricted to in-frame sequences. Some clones are absent from its copies; in checked studies, under half trace to an unresolved V gene, and the reason for the others is unknown. A total of about 160,000 clones appear in this sample, 90% to 97% of them only once. More than 0.7% of the sample comes from the top ten. Sample: PBMCs. The source of these receptors is a woman aged 18-30 years in good health and CMV-seronegative.

The V gene is TRBV5-6, the J gene TRBJ2-5, with TRBD1 matching 8 bases. Germline V gene sequence: CDR1 SGHDT, CDR2 YYEEEE. This CDR3 comprises 15 residues. The ends lost 5 bases at V and 3 bases at J; junction bases unmatched: 9. The CDR3 loop is CASSHLGTGKETQYF. The CDR3, as DNA: TGTGCCAGCAGTCACTTAGGGACAGGAAAAGAGACCCAGTACTTC.

This CDR3 is CATTFRAAQLDEQFF. The CDR3 DNA reads TGTGCCACCACGTTTCGAGCCGCCCAACTGGATGAGCAGTTCTTC. This chain connects TRBV5-6 to TRBJ2-1; D remains ambiguous. Trimming cost V 9 bases and J 8 bases, with 24 bases left between them. CDR3 length: 15 amino acids. Germline CDR1 and CDR2: SGHDT and YYEEEE.

The CDR3 DNA reads as TGTGCCAGCAGCCCTAGTCCCGGGACAGGGCCTGGCTACACCTTC. Its protein product is CASSPSPGTGPGYTF. The J gene is TRBJ1-2, the V gene TRBV11-1; TRBD1 matches 9 bases. J lost 7 bases, V lost 5 bases, and 11 bases had no gene match. Germline V gene data show CDR1 as SGHAT and CDR2 as FQDESV (reference sequence). The CDR3 sequence is 15 residues long.

The genes are TRBV18 and TRBJ1-2; 7 nucleotides agree with TRBD1. This CDR3 has 14 amino acids. Per the germline V gene, CDR1 is KGHSH and CDR2 is LQKENI. The V segment lost 3 bases and the J segment 5 bases; nucleotides outside the gene matches: 6. CDR3 nucleotide sequence: TGTGCCAGCTCACCGGACGCAGGGGGGTATGGCTACACCTTC. The encoded protein is CASSPDAGGYGYTF.

V and J are TRBV4-1 and TRBJ1-6; 11 bases align to TRBD1. Trimming at V came to 1 base and at J to 9 bases, leaving 2 bases not matched to a gene. The length of the CDR3 is 15 residues. Germline values: CDR1 MGHRA, CDR2 YSYEKL. As DNA, the CDR3 is TGCGCCAGCAGCCAAGTTGGGACAGGGGGTTCACCCCTCCACTTT. This sequence encodes CASSQVGTGGSPLHF.

The chain uses TRBV11-2 and TRBJ2-3; the match to TRBD2 covers 7 bases. V trimming: 1 base; J trimming: 5 bases; junction bases outside the gene matches: 3. The CDR3 loop spans 14 amino acids. CDR1 and CDR2 (germline): SGHAT, FQNNGV. CDR3 in amino acids: CASSLGGGGDTQYF. Written as DNA, the CDR3 is TGTGCCAGCAGCTTAGGCGGGGGTGGAGATACGCAGTATTTT.

The V call is TRBV5-1, the J call TRBJ1-1, with D unresolved. Trimming stripped 4 bases from V and 1 base from J, with 14 bases between. The CDR3 extends over 15 amino acids. The germline CDR1 and CDR2 sequences are SGHRS and YFSETQ. CDR3 sequence: CASSPRREENTEAFF. CDR3 bases: TGCGCCAGCAGCCCAAGGAGGGAGGAGAACACTGAAGCTTTCTTT.

The table lists this clone with a count of one. A read error may account for a junction end that differs from germline. The genes are TRBV7-7 and TRBJ2-3; perhaps TRBD2 as D (5 bases). Germline V gene sequence: CDR1 SSHAT, CDR2 FNYEAQ (reference sequence). The CDR3 loop spans 15 amino acids. CDR3 protein: CASSLGSTSTDTQYF. CDR3 DNA sequence: TGTGCTAGCAGCTTAGGGAGTACTAGCACAGATACGCAGTATTTT. Full variable domain (remainder filled in from reference TRBV7-7 and TRBJ2-3): GAGVSQSPRYKVTKRGQDVTLRCDPISSHATLYWYQQALGQGPEFLTYFNYEAQPDKSGLPSDRFSAERPEGSISTLTIQRTEQRDSAMYRCASSLGSTSTDTQYFGPGTRLTVL.

The chain employs TRBV27 and TRBJ1-2; 7 nucleotides align to TRBD1. The CDR3 consists of 15 residues. V shed 5 bases, J shed 0 bases, and the junction held 6 bases outside the gene matches. Looked up from germline, CDR1 is MNHEY and CDR2 is SMNVEV (reference sequence). CDR3 DNA: TGTGCCAGCAGTCGAGGGGACAGCACTAACTATGGCTACACCTTC. It yields the protein CASSRGDSTNYGYTF.

The V call is TRBV6-5, the J call TRBJ1-1, with D perhaps matching TRBD1 (6 bases). V lost 8 bases and J lost 0, with 16 bases in between. Germline V gives CDR1 MNHEY, CDR2 SVGAGI. This CDR3 region has 15 residues. CDR3 DNA sequence: TGTGCCAGCCGCCTCGCGGGGGCCTTGAACACTGAAGCTTTCTTT. It codes for CASRLAGALNTEAFF.

This clone is medium-sized. J is TRBJ1-3 and V is TRBV2, with D possibly TRBD1 on 6 matching bases. Trimming took 10 bases from V and 0 from J, leaving 19 bases between them. From germline, CDR1 is SNHLY and CDR2 FYNNEI. The CDR3 has 16 amino acids. DNA for the CDR3: TGTGCCAATCATCCTAATTCGGGACACTCTGGAAACACCATATATTTT. This sequence encodes CANHPNSGHSGNTIYF.

The chain carries TRBV5-5 and TRBJ1-1, with D possibly TRBD1 on 5 matching bases. This CDR3 is built from 13 residues. CDR1 and CDR2 (germline): SGHKS, YYEKEE (reference sequence). Trimming shortened V by 7 bases and J by 2 bases, and 12 bases separated the two germline ends. DNA of the CDR3: TGTGCCAGCCGGTGGGGGGTCAACACTGAAGCTTTCTTT. Amino acid sequence: CASRWGVNTEAFF.

The V gene is TRBV19, the J gene TRBJ1-2; 9 bases line up with TRBD1. The CDR3 length is 16 residues. Looked up from germline, CDR1 is LNHDA and CDR2 is SQIVND (reference sequence). Trimming at V came to 4 bases and at J to 1 base, leaving 7 bases not matched to a gene. The CDR3 coding sequence is TGTGCCAGTAGTACCATCGGGACAGGGAATAACTATGGCTACACCTTC. This codes for CASSTIGTGNNYGYTF.

The V call is TRBV19, the J call TRBJ2-3; D is possibly TRBD1 (5 bases). Germline CDR1 is LNHDA and CDR2 is SQIVND (reference sequence). This CDR3 is 16 amino acids long. Trimming cost V 0 bases and J 1 base, with 11 bases left between them. CDR3 sequence: CASSIDLDTGTDTQYF. The CDR3 DNA follows: TGTGCCAGTAGTATAGATCTGGACACCGGCACAGATACGCAGTATTTT.

The V gene is TRBV7-3, the J gene TRBJ2-3, with D tentatively TRBD2 (6 bases). Trimming removed 1 base from V and 0 bases from J, with 17 bases in between. The CDR3 loop spans 18 amino acids. Germline lookup yields CDR1 SGHTA and CDR2 FQGTGA. As DNA, the CDR3 is TGTGCCAGCAGCTTAATGGCGAGCGGGTTCCCTAGCACAGATACGCAGTATTTT. Protein: CASSLMASGFPSTDTQYF.

The V gene is TRBV6-6, the J gene TRBJ1-3; 10 positions agree with TRBD1. With V trimmed by 4 bases and J by 3 bases, 3 bases remained unmatched. The germline CDR1 and CDR2 sequences are MNHNY and SVGAGI (reference sequence). This CDR3 region has 15 residues. The CDR3: CASSWTGGNGNTIYF. CDR3 nucleotides: TGTGCCAGCAGTTGGACAGGGGGTAATGGAAACACCATATATTTT.

The chain joins TRBV5-1 to TRBJ1-2, with 10 positions matching TRBD1. The CDR3 has 15 residues. Germline V gives CDR1 SGHRS, CDR2 YFSETQ. V was clipped by 0 bases and J by 4 bases; unmatched bases: 3. CDR3 region: CASSLEGTGVYGYTF. The DNA of the CDR3 is TGCGCCAGCAGCTTGGAAGGGACAGGGGTCTATGGCTACACCTTC.

This clone has just one count. The chain has TRBV5-1 and TRBJ1-2; 7 bases line up with TRBD1. The length of the CDR3 is 15 residues. V lost 4 bases and J lost 2; bases outside the gene matches: 8. Germline V gives CDR1 SGHRS, CDR2 YFSETQ. CDR3 protein: CASSPDTGANYGYTF. CDR3 bases: TGCGCCAGCAGCCCTGACACAGGGGCAAACTATGGCTACACCTTC.

V gene TRBV19 combines with J gene TRBJ1-5, with TRBD1 matching over 12 bases. The germline gives CDR1 LNHDA, CDR2 SQIVND (reference sequence). The CDR3 loop spans 14 amino acids. V shed 8 bases and J 7 bases; nucleotides not matched to a gene: 6. The chain's CDR3 is CASGGQGAGQPQHF. For the CDR3, the DNA is TGTGCCAGTGGGGGACAGGGGGCAGGCCAGCCCCAGCATTTT.

The V and J genes are TRBV4-1 and TRBJ1-2; D call uncertain. The V gene lost 0 bases and the J gene lost 8 bases, with 16 bases spanning the gap. The CDR3 covers 15 residues. In germline, CDR1 is MGHRA, CDR2 YSYEKL. The CDR3 is CASSQDNREVAGYTF. CDR3 DNA sequence: TGCGCCAGCAGCCAAGATAATAGGGAGGTTGCCGGCTACACCTTC.

The chain employs TRBV2 and TRBJ2-7; D perhaps matches TRBD1 (6 bases). The CDR3 spans 14 residues. Trimming left V 4 bases short and J 1 base short, with 11 bases between. CDR1 is SNHLY, CDR2 FYNNEI, per germline. Here the CDR3 DNA reads TGTGCCAGCAGTGGACAGGTAATTTCCTACGAGCAGTACTTC. It codes for CASSGQVISYEQYF.

This clone was seen a single time. V is TRBV11-2 and J is TRBJ2-4; D not resolved. Germline CDR1 is SGHAT and CDR2 is FQNNGV. V lost 4 bases, J lost 0 bases, and 13 bases lay in between. This CDR3 is built from 16 residues. CDR3 nucleotides: TGTGCCAGCAGCTACTCTCAGGCCCTAGCCAAAAACATTCAGTACTTC. Translated: CASSYSQALAKNIQYF.

This clone showed up just a few times. A junction end diverges from the germline sequence, so it may reflect a read error. The rearrangement uses TRBV7-7 and TRBJ1-5, with TRBD1 matching over 7 bases. Germline V gives CDR1 SSHAT, CDR2 FNYEAQ (reference sequence). The CDR3 is 13 residues long. The chain's CDR3 is CASSLRQGSPQHF. The CDR3 DNA reads TGTGCTAGCAGCTTAAGACAGGGATCCCCCCAGCATTTT.